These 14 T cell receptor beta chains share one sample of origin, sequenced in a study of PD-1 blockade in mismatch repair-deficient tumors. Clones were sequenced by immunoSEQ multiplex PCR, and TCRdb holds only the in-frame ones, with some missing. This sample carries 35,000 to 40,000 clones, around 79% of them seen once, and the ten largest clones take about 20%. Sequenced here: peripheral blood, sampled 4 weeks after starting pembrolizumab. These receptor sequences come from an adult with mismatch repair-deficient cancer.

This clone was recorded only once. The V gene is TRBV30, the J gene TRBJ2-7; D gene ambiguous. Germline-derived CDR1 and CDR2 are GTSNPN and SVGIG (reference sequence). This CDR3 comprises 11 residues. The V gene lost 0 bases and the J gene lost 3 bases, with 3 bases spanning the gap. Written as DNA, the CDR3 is TGTGCCTGGAGTGTAAACTACGAGCAGTACTTC. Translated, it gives CAWSVNYEQYF.

The DNA for the CDR3 is TGTGCCAGCGCCGTTGGTTTCACAGATACGCAGTATTTT. Protein sequence: CASAVGFTDTQYF. J is TRBJ2-3 and V is TRBV6-5; D is uncertain. Germline V gene sequence: CDR1 MNHEY, CDR2 SVGAGI. Trimming removed 8 bases at V and 2 bases at J, with 11 bases between. There are 13 residues in the CDR3.

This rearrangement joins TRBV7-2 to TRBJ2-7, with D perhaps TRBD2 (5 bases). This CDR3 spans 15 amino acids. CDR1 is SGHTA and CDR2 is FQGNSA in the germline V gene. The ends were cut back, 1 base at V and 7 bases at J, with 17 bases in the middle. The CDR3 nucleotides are TGTGCCAGCAGCTTAGTGGACGGAGGTGTCTGGGAGCAGTACTTC. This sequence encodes CASSLVDGGVWEQYF. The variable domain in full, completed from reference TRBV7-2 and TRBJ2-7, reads GAGVSQSPSNKVTEKGKDVELRCDPISGHTALYWYRQSLGQGLEFLIYFQGNSAPDKSGLPSDRFSAERTGGSVSTLTIQRTQQEDSAVYLCASSLVDGGVWEQYFGPGTRLTVT.

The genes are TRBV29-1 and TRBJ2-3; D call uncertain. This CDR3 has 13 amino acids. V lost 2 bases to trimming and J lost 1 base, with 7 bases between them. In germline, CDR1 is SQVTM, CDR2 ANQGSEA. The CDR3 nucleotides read TGCAGCGTTGAACCGGGCCGCACAGATACGCAGTATTTT. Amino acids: CSVEPGRTDTQYF.

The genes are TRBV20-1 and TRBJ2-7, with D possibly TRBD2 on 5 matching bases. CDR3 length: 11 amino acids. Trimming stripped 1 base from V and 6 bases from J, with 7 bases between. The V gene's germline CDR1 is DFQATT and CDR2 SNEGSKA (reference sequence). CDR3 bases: TGCAGTGCTAGAGGGGCGGGCGAGCAGTACTTC. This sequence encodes CSARGAGEQYF.

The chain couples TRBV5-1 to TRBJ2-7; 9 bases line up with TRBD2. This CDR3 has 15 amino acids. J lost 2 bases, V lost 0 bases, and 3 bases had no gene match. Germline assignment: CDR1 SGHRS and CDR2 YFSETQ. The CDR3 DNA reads TGCGCCAGCAGCTTGGAAGGGACTAGCCCCTACGAGCAGTACTTC. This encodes CASSLEGTSPYEQYF.

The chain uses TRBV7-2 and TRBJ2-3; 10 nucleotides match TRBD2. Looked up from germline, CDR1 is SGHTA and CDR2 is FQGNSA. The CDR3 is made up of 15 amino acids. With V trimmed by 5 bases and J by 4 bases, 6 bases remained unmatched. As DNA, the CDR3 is TGTGCCAGCAGCAATACCCTAGCGGGAGCAGATACGCAGTATTTT. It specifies CASSNTLAGADTQYF.

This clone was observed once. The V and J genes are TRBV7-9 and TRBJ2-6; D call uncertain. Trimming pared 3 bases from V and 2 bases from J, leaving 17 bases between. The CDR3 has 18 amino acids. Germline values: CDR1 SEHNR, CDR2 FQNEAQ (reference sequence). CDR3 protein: CASSFFSASLAGANVLTF. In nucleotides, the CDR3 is TGTGCCAGCAGCTTTTTCTCAGCTTCCCTTGCTGGGGCCAACGTCCTGACTTTC.

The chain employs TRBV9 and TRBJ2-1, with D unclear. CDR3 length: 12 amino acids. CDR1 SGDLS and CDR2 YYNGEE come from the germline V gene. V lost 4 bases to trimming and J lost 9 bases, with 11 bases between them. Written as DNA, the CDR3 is TGTGCCAGCAGCCAGACCGGTTTTGAGCAGTTCTTC. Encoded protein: CASSQTGFEQFF.

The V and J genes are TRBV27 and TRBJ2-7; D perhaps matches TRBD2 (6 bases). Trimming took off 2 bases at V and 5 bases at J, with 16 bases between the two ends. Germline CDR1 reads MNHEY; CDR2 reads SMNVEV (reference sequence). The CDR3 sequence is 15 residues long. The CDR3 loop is CASSLSREADNEQYF. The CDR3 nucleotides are TGTGCCAGCAGTTTAAGTAGGGAGGCGGACAACGAGCAGTACTTC.

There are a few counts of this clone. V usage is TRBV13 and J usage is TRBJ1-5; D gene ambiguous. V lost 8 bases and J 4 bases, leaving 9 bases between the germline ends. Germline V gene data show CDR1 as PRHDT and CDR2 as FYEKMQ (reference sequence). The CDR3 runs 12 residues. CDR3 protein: CASSRGNQPQHF. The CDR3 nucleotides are TGTGCCAGCTCCCGAGGAAATCAGCCCCAGCATTTT.

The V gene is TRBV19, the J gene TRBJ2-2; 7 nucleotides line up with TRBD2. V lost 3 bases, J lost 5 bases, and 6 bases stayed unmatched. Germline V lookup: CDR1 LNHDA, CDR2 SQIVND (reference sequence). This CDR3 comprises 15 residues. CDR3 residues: CASSIRTSNTGELFF. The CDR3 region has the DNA TGTGCCAGTAGTATTCGGACTAGTAATACCGGGGAGCTGTTTTTT.

The CDR3 protein is CASSQGGSSYEQYF. DNA for the CDR3: TGTGCCAGCAGCCAGGGAGGGAGTTCCTACGAGCAGTACTTC. This chain uses TRBV11-3 with TRBJ2-7; TRBD2 aligns across 7 bases. In germline, CDR1 is SGHNT, CDR2 YENEEA. Unmatched junction bases numbered 5, after V lost 5 bases and J lost 1 base. The CDR3 sequence is 14 residues long.

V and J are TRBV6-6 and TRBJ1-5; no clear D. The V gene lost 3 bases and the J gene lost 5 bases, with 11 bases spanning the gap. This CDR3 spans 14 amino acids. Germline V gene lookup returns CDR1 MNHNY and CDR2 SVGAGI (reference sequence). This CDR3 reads CASSYWGNDQPQHF. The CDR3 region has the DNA TGTGCCAGCAGTTATTGGGGAAATGATCAGCCCCAGCATTTT.